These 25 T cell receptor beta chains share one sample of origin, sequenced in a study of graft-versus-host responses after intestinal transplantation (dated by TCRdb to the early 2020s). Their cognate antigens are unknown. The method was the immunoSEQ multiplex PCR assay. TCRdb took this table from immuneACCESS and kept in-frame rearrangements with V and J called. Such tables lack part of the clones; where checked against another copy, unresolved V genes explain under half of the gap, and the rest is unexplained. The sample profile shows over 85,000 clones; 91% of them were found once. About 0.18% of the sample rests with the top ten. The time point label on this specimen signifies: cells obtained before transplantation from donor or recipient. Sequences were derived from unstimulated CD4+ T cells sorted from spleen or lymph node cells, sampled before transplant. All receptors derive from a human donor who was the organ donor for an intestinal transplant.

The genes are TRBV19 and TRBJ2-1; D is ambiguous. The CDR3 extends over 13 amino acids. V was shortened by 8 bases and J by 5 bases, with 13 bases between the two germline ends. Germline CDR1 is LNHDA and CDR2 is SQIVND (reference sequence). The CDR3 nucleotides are TGTGCCAGTGCGAAGAGGTCAGACAATGAGCAGTTCTTC. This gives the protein CASAKRSDNEQFF.

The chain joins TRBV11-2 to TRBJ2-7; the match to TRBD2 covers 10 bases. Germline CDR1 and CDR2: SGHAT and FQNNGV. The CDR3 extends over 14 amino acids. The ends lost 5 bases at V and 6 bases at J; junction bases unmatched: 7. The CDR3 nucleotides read TGTGCCAGCAGCCCAGCGGGGGGGGTTTTCGAGCAGTACTTC. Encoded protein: CASSPAGGVFEQYF.

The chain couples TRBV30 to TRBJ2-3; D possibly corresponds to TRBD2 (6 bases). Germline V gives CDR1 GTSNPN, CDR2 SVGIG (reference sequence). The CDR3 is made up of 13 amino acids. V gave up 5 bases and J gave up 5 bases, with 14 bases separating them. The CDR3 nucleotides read TGTGCCTGGGGGGCAGGGAGGTTAGATACGCAGTATTTT. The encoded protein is CAWGAGRLDTQYF.

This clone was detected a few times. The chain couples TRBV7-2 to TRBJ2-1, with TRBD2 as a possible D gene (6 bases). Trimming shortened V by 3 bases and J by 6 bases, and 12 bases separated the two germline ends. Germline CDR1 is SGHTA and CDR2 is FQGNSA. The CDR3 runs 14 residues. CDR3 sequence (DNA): TGTGCCAGCAGCTTCGGACTATATAGCAATGAGCAGTTCTTC. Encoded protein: CASSFGLYSNEQFF.

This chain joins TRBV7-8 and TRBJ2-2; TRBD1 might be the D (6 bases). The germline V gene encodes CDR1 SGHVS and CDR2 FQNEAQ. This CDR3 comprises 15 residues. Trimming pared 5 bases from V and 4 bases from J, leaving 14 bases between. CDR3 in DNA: TGTGCCAGCAGCCCAATCAGAGGGGGCACCGGGGAGCTGTTTTTT. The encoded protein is CASSPIRGGTGELFF.

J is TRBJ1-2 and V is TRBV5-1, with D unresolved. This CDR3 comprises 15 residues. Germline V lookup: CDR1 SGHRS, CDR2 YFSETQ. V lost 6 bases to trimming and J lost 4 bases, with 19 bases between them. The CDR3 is CASTLTGRGLYGYTF. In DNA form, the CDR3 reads TGCGCCAGCACCCTAACGGGGAGAGGACTCTATGGCTACACCTTC.

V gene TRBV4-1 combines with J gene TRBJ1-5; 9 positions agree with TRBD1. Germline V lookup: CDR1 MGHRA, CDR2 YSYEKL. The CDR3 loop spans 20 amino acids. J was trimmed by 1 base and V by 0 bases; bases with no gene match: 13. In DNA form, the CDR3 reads TGCGCCAGCAGCCAAGAGGTGGACAGGGGCGCTTCCCCCAGCAATCAGCCCCAGCATTTT. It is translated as CASSQEVDRGASPSNQPQHF.

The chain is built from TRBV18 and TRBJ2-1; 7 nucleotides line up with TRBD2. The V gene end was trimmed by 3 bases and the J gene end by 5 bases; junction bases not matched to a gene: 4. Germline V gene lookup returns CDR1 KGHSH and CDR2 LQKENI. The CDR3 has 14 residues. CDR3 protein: CASSPRGVNNEQFF. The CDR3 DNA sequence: TGTGCCAGCTCACCCCGGGGGGTCAACAATGAGCAGTTCTTC.

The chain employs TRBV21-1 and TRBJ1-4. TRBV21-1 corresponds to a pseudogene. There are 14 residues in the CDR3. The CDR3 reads CATANGHLEEKLFF. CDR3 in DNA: TGTGCCACGGCCAACGGTCACTTGGAGGAAAAACTGTTTTTT.

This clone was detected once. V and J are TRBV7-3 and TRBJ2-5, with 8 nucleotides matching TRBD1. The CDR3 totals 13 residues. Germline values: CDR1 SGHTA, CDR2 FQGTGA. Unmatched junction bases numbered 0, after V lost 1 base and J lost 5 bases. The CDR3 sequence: CASSLRTGETQYF. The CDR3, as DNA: TGTGCCAGCAGCTTAAGGACAGGGGAGACCCAGTACTTC.

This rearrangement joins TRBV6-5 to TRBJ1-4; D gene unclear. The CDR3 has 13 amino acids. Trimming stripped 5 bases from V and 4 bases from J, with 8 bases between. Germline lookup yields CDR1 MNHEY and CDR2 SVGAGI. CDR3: CASSPRHNEKLFF. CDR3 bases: TGTGCCAGCAGTCCCCGACATAATGAAAAACTGTTTTTT.

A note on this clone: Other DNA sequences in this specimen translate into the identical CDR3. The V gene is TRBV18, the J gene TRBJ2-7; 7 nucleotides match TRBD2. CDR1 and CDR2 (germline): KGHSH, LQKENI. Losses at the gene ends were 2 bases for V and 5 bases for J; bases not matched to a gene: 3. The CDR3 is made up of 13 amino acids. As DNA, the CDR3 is TGTGCCAGCTCACCAGGGGGGGATCACGAGCAGTACTTC. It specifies CASSPGGDHEQYF.

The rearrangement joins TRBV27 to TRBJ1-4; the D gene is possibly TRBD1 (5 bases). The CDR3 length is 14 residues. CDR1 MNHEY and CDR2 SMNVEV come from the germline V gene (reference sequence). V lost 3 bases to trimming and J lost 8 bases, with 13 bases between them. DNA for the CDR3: TGTGCCAGCAGTTTTCAAGGGGTGGGAGAAAAACTGTTTTTT. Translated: CASSFQGVGEKLFF.

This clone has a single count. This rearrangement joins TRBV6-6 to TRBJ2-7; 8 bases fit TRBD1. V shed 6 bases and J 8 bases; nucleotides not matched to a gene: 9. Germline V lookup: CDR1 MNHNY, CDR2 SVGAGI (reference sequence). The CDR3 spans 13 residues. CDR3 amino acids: CASSERQGQQQYF. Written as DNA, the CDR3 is TGTGCCAGCAGCGAAAGACAGGGGCAACAGCAGTACTTC.

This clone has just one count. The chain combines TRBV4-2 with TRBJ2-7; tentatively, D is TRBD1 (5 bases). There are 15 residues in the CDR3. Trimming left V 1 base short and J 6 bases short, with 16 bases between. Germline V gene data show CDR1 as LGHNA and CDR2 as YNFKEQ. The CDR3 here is CASSQGIGQGLEQYF. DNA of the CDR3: TGTGCCAGCAGCCAAGGGATCGGGCAGGGCCTCGAGCAGTACTTC.

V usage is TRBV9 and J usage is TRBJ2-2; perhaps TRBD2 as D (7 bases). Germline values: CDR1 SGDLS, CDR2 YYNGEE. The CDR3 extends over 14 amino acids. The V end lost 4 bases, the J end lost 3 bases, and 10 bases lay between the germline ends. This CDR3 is CASSPGGHTGELFF. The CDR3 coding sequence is TGTGCCAGCAGCCCGGGGGGCCACACCGGGGAGCTGTTTTTT.

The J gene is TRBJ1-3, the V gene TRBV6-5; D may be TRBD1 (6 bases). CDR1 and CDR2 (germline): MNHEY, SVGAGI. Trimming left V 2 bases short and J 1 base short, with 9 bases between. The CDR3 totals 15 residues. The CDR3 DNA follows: TGTGCCAGCAGTTACGGGACACAATCTGGAAACACCATATATTTT. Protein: CASSYGTQSGNTIYF.

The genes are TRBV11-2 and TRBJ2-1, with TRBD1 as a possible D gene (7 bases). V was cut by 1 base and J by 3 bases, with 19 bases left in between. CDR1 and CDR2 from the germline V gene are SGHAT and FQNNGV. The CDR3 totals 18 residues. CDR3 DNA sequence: TGTGCCAGCAGCTTAGCCCCGCCGCGGGACAGAGACTACAATGAGCAGTTCTTC. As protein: CASSLAPPRDRDYNEQFF.

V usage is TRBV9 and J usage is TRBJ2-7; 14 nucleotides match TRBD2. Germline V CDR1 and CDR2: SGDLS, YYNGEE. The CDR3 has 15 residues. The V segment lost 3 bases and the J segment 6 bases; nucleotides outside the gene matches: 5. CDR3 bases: TGTGCCAGCAGCGCGGGGACTAGCGGGGGATTCGAGCAGTACTTC. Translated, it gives CASSAGTSGGFEQYF.

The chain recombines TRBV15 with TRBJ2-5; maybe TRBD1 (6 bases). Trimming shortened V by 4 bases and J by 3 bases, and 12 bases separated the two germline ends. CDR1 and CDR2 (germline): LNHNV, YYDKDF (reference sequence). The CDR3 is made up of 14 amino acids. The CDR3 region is CATSIGHREETQYF. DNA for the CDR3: TGTGCCACCAGCATAGGCCACAGGGAAGAGACCCAGTACTTC.

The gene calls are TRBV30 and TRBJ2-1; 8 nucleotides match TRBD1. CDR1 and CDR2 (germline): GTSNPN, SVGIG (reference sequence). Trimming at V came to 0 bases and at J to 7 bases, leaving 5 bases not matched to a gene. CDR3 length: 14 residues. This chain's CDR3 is CAWSVRQGRNEQFF. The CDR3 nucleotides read TGTGCCTGGAGTGTACGACAGGGGAGGAATGAGCAGTTCTTC.

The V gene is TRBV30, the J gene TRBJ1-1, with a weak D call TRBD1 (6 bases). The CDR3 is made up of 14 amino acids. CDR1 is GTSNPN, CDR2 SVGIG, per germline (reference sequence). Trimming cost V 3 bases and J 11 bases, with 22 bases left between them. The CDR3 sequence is CAWRITGFGVRAFF. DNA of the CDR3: TGTGCCTGGAGGATCACAGGGTTTGGGGTACGGGCTTTCTTT.

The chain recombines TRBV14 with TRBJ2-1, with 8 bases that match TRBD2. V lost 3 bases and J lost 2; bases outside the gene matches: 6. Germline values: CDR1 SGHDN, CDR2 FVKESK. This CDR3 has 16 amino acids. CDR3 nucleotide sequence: TGTGCCAGCAGCCACATAGCGGGGACTCCCTACAATGAGCAGTTCTTC. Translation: CASSHIAGTPYNEQFF.

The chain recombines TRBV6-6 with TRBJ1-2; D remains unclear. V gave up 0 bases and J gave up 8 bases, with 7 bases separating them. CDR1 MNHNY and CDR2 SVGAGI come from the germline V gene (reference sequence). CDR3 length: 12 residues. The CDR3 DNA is TGTGCCAGCAGTTACTCGGAGAAAGGCTACACCTTC. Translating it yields CASSYSEKGYTF.

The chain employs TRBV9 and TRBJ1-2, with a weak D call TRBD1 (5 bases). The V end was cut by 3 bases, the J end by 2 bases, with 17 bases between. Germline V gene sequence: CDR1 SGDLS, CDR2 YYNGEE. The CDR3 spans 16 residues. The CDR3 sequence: CASSAPSGGSNYGYTF. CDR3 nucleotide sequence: TGTGCCAGCAGCGCGCCCTCCGGGGGAAGCAACTATGGCTACACCTTC.